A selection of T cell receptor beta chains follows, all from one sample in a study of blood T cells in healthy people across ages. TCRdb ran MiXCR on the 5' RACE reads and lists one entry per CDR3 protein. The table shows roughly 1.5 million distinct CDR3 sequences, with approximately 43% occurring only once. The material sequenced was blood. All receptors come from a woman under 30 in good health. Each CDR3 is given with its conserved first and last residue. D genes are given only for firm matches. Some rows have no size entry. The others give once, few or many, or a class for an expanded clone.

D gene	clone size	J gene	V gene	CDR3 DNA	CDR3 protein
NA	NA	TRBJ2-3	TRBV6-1	TGTGCCAGCAGTGAATCCGGCTGGGGGATTTACACAGATACGCAGTATTTT	CASSESGWGIYTDTQYF
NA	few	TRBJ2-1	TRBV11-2	TGTGCCAGCAGCTCAGGGACTGTGAGCTCCTACAATGAGCAGTTCTTC	CASSSGTVSSYNEQFF
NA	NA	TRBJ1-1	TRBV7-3	TGTGCCAGCAGCTTAACCCCAGGGGCCACTGAAGCTTTCTTT	CASSLTPGATEAFF
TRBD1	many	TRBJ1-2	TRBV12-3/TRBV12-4	TGTGCCAGCACAGGGGGGGTTGGCTACACCTTC	CASTGGVGYTF
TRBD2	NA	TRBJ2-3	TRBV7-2	TGTGCCAGCAGCTTAGCCGTAGGGAGGGGTAGCACAGATACGCAGTATTTT	CASSLAVGRGSTDTQYF
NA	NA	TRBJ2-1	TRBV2	TGTGCCAGCAGTGATAGAGCGTATAGCTCCTACAATGAGCAGTTCTTC	CASSDRAYSSYNEQFF
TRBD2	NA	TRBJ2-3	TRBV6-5	TGTGCCAGCGGAATAGCGGGGTCAGATGCGCAGTATTTT	CASGIAGSDAQYF
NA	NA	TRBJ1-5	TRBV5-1	TGCGCCAGCAAGGGGGAGAGCAATCAGCCCCAGCATTTT	CASKGESNQPQHF
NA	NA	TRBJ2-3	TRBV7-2	TGTGCCAGCAGCTTAGGTCCTGCGGGGGCCATCACAGATACGCAGTATTTT	CASSLGPAGAITDTQYF
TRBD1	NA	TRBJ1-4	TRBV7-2	TGTGTCAGCAGTCGGGACAGGCCAACTAATGAAAAACTGTTTTTT	CVSSRDRPTNEKLFF
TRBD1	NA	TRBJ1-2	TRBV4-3	TGCGCCAGCAGCCAAGTGGCGACAGGGTACAACTATGGCTACACCTTC	CASSQVATGYNYGYTF
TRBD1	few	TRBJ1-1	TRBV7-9	TGTGCCAGCAGCTTGCGACAGGGGGGATCTGAAGCTTTCTTT	CASSLRQGGSEAFF
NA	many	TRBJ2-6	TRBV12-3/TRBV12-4	TGTGCCAGCAGCCTAAATCAGGGGGCCAACGTCCTGACTTTC	CASSLNQGANVLTF
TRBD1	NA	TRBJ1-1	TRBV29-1	TGCGGACTGACAGGGGTCGGCAACACTGAAGCTTTCTTT	CGLTGVGNTEAFF
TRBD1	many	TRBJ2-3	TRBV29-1	TGCAGCGTTAGGGCGGACAGGAGGAGCACAGATACGCAGTATTTT	CSVRADRRSTDTQYF
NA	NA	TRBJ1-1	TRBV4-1	TGCGCCAGCAGCCAAGCCCAGTCAGGGGTGGACACTGAAGCTTTCTTT	CASSQAQSGVDTEAFF
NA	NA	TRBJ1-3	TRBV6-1	TGTGCCAGCAGTGAAGTTCCCGCGGCAGCCTCTGGAAACACCATATATTTT	CASSEVPAAASGNTIYF
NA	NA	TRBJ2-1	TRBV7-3	TGTGCCAGCAGCTTAACCGCAGGGGATGAGCAGTTCTTC	CASSLTAGDEQFF
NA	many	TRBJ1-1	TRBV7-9	TGCGCCAGCAGCTTGGCTCTGAACACTGAAGCTTTCTTT	CASSLALNTEAFF
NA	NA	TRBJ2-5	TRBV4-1	TGCGCCAGCAGCCAAGGAGGAGCGGAAGAGACCCAGTACTTC	CASSQGGAEETQYF
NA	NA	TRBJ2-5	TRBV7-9	TGTGCCAGCGGAGGGCTAGCCTACCAAGAGACCCAGTACTTC	CASGGLAYQETQYF
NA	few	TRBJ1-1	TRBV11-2	TGTGCCAGCAGGACGGGAGGACCACAAGCTTTCTTT	CASRTGGPQAFF
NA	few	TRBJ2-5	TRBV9	TGTGCCAGCAGAGTAAAGTCCCAAGAGACCCAGTACTTC	CASRVKSQETQYF
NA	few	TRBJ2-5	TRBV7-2	TGTGCCAGCAGCTTGGAAACGAGAGAGACCCAGTACTTC	CASSLETRETQYF
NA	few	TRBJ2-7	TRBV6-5	TGTGCCAGCAAAAGGGACCGCTACTCCTACGAGCAGTACTTC	CASKRDRYSYEQYF
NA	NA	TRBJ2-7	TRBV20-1	TGCAGTGCTAAGAGGGGTACCTCCGAGCAGTACTTC	CSAKRGTSEQYF
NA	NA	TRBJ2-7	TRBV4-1	TGCGCCAGCAGCCTCCATTACAGCTGGAGCTCCTACGAGCAGTACTTC	CASSLHYSWSSYEQYF
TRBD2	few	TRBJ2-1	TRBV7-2	TGTGCCACCGCGCGGGAGATGGTGTCCAATGAGCAGTTCTTC	CATAREMVSNEQFF
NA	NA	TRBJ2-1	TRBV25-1	TGTGCCAGCAGTGGGAGGGCCAGCGGATCCTATAATGAGCAGTTCTTC	CASSGRASGSYNEQFF
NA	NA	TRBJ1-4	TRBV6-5	TGTGCTAGCAGTTCACGAGGACCGGAGGTGGCTAATGAAAAACTGTTTTTT	CASSSRGPEVANEKLFF
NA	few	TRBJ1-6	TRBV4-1	TGCGCCAGCAGCCAAGCCCGGAGGGTATTCCCCTATAATTCACCCCTCCACTTT	CASSQARRVFPYNSPLHF
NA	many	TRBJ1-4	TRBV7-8	TGTGCCAGCAGCTTAGAAGTCCCGGGGCTTCGAGAAAAACTGTTTTTT	CASSLEVPGLREKLFF
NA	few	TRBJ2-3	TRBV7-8	TGTGCCAGCCTACCTACGCGCCTATCCACAGATACGCAGTATTTT	CASLPTRLSTDTQYF
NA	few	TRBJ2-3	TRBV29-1	TGCAGCGTTGAAGCAAGGGAGACAGATACGCAGTATTTT	CSVEARETDTQYF
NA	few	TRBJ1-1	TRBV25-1	TGTGCCAGCAGTGAAGGTAGGGGGAACACTGAAGCTTTCTTT	CASSEGRGNTEAFF
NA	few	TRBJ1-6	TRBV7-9	TGTGCCAGCTCCCCCGACAGGATTAATTCACCCCTCCACTTT	CASSPDRINSPLHF
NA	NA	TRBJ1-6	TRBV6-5	TGTGCCAGCAGTCCTATGGGCAGGGGCACCCTCCACTTT	CASSPMGRGTLHF
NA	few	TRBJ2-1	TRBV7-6	TGTGCCAGCAGCTTTCTTCTAATCGGCTCCTACAATGAGCAGTTCTTC	CASSFLLIGSYNEQFF
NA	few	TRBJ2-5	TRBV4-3	TGCGCCAGCAGCCGGAACAAAGAGACCCAGTACTTC	CASSRNKETQYF
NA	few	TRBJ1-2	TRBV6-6	TGTGCCAGCAGTTACTCGGGGTTACTCTATGGCTACACCTTC	CASSYSGLLYGYTF
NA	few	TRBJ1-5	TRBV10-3	TGTGCCATCAGCGCCCTACTAGGGGGGACACGACCAGGGCGTGTCAATCAGCCCCAGCATTTT	CAISALLGGTRPGRVNQPQHF
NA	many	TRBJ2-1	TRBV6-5	TGTGCCAGCAGTTACTCGAAGTGGAATGAGCAGTTCTTC	CASSYSKWNEQFF